This T cell receptor (beta chain) derives from a study of naive and memory T cell subsets. Study-wide results and limits: Over 85% of naive TCR sequences appeared only once, unlike memory subsets. There was no ground truth to check naive and memory subset results. A few larger clonotypes appeared in naive repertoires, especially CD8, possibly memory cells re-expressing CD45RA.

The beta constant-region primer was an equimolar mix of two oligonucleotides covering TRBC1 and TRBC2. The ligated cDNA underwent four PCR rounds using SP2 and nested alpha and beta constant-region primers. TCRdb reanalysed the UMI-ligation and nested PCR reads using MiXCR and keeps one entry per CDR3 protein. Among roughly 92,000 distinct CDR3 sequences listed, about 10% were seen once. Germline lookup yields CDR1 KGHDR and CDR2 SFDVKD. Between the trimmed V and J ends, which lost 3 bases and 5 bases, there was a span of 15 bases. The CDR3 runs 15 residues. This clonotype turned up a few times. Its specificity is not known.

The genes are TRBV24-1 and TRBJ2-5; D is uncertain. Input material: naive CD4+ T cells from blood. This TCR came from a human donor in good health. The CDR3 DNA reads TGTGCCACCAGTGATCGGACCCAGAACCGGGAGACCCAGTACTTC. This gives the protein CATSDRTQNRETQYF.